The sequence of this T cell receptor beta chain was determined in a study of cytomegalovirus exposure and HLA in healthy donors. Study-wide points: Rarity characterized most TCR sequences, yet some public TCRs appeared in many donors.

Comment on this clone: What it binds is not known.

PCR involved 60 Vbeta and 13 Jbeta primers. Data came from immunoSEQ multiplex PCR; TCRdb stores just in-frame clones and leaves some out. The sample shows fewer than 200,000 clones, 82% of them seen only once. The receptor comes from a man aged 50 to 60 in good health and CMV-seropositive. The sample taken for sequencing was PBMCs.

The CDR3 nucleotides are TGTGCCAGCAGCTTAGTTGGCGGGAGTTTAGACGAGCAGTACTTC. Protein sequence: CASSLVGGSLDEQYF. The chain links TRBV7-2 to TRBJ2-7, with 7 bases fitting TRBD2. The CDR3 is made up of 15 amino acids. Germline V lookup: CDR1 SGHTA, CDR2 FQGNSA. Germline trimming cut 1 base from V and 5 bases from J; bases unmatched to any gene: 8.